This T cell receptor (beta chain) was obtained from a study of cytomegalovirus exposure and HLA in healthy donors. PCR amplification relied on 60 Vbeta primers (plus 13 Jbeta primers). The data were produced by immunoSEQ multiplex PCR, yet TCRdb's version contains in-frame clones alone and is incomplete. The sample has 130,000 to 150,000 clones, about 70% seen once; the top ten hold 4% to 5.5%. Germline assignment: CDR1 SGHNT and CDR2 YYREEE (reference sequence). Trimming removed 0 bases from V and 7 bases from J; junction bases left unmatched: 9. The CDR3 contains 15 residues. This clone has a handful of counts.

The sample was PBMCs. J is TRBJ2-7 and V is TRBV5-4; 8 bases agree with TRBD2. The TCR was taken from a man in his 60s in good health and CMV-seronegative. CDR3 sequence (DNA): TGTGCCAGCAGCTTGGTAGCGGGGAGCCGTAGGGAGCAGTACTTC. Its translation is CASSLVAGSRREQYF.